The 10 T cell receptor beta chains in this list originate from one sample, sequenced in a study of T cell changes during pregnancy in multiple sclerosis (dated by TCRdb to the late 2010s). To prepare the library, the immunoSEQ multiplex PCR assay was applied. Held by TCRdb, this immuneACCESS table contains in-frame sequences only and omits some clones. Under half of the omission traces to an unresolved V gene where checked; the cause of the rest is unknown. The sample contains about 40,000 clones, 93% of them found a single time. The ten largest clones take up roughly 0.4% of the sample. The specimen was CD4+ T cells from peripheral blood mononuclear cells, collected in the first trimester of pregnancy. The receptor set was obtained from a female donor with multiple sclerosis, enrolled in a pregnancy study.

The V call is TRBV18, the J call TRBJ1-2; 7 bases map to TRBD1. CDR1 KGHSH and CDR2 LQKENI come from the germline V gene. The trim removed 3 bases at V and 4 bases at J, leaving 14 bases unmatched. The CDR3 is 17 residues long. Written as DNA, the CDR3 is TGTGCCAGCTCACCCTTAATCGACAGGGTAAAGAGCTATGGCTACACCTTC. Residues: CASSPLIDRVKSYGYTF.

The rearrangement links TRBV29-1 to TRBJ2-5, with 9 bases aligning to TRBD2. CDR1 is SQVTM, CDR2 ANQGSEA, per germline. V lost 6 bases and J lost 2; bases outside the gene matches: 10. The CDR3 runs to 15 residues. The CDR3 is CSVGGGRDIQETQYF. Written as DNA, the CDR3 is TGCAGCGTAGGGGGCGGGAGGGATATTCAAGAGACCCAGTACTTC.

The genes are TRBV19 and TRBJ1-5, with TRBD1 matching 9 bases. This CDR3 comprises 15 residues. V lost 5 bases and J lost 5; bases outside the gene matches: 7. Looked up from germline, CDR1 is LNHDA and CDR2 is SQIVND (reference sequence). CDR3 nucleotide sequence: TGTGCCAGTAGTGTACAGGGGGCCGGTGATCAGCCCCAGCATTTT. Translation gives CASSVQGAGDQPQHF.

This rearrangement joins TRBV9 to TRBJ1-4, with D possibly matching TRBD1 (5 bases). CDR3 length: 15 amino acids. Trimming cost V 0 bases and J 8 bases, with 14 bases left between them. From germline, CDR1 is SGDLS and CDR2 YYNGEE. The CDR3 DNA reads as TGTGCCAGCAGCGTAGAGGCGACAGCTCCCGAAAAACTGTTTTTT. Encoded protein: CASSVEATAPEKLFF.

In DNA, the CDR3 is TGTGCCTGGAAGCGACAGGGAAGTAGCTATGGCTACACCTTC. This encodes CAWKRQGSSYGYTF. V and J are TRBV30 and TRBJ1-2, with 7 bases fitting TRBD1. The J segment lost 4 bases and the V segment lost 4 bases, leaving 9 bases of the junction unmatched. Germline V lookup: CDR1 GTSNPN, CDR2 SVGIG (reference sequence). The CDR3 loop spans 14 amino acids. The full variable domain, with the rest looked up from reference TRBV30 and TRBJ1-2, is SQTIHQWPATLVQPVGSPLSLECTVEGTSNPNLYWYRQAAGRGLQLLFYSVGIGQISSEVPQNLSASRPQDRQFILSSKKLLLSDSGFYLCAWKRQGSSYGYTFGSGTRLTVV.

This chain uses TRBV27 with TRBJ2-5; TRBD2 matches at 12 bases. V dropped 4 bases and J dropped 4; count of bases not matched to a gene: 7. The germline gives CDR1 MNHEY, CDR2 SMNVEV (reference sequence). The CDR3 consists of 16 residues. The CDR3 region is CASSSRTSGVGETQYF. Here the CDR3 DNA reads TGTGCCAGCAGTTCCCGGACTAGCGGGGTGGGAGAGACCCAGTACTTC.

V and J are TRBV20-1 and TRBJ1-2; possibly TRBD1 for D (5 bases). The CDR3 sequence is 11 residues long. Germline V gene lookup returns CDR1 DFQATT and CDR2 SNEGSKA (reference sequence). V was clipped by 3 bases and J by 6 bases, with 8 bases between them. For the CDR3, the DNA is TGCAGTGCTAGGGACATCAATGGCTACACCTTC. Translation gives CSARDINGYTF.

The CDR3 sequence: CASTATRETQYF. DNA for the CDR3: TGTGCCAGCACTGCGACTCGAGAGACCCAGTACTTC. The chain recombines TRBV7-9 with TRBJ2-5; D call uncertain. The CDR3 totals 12 residues. Per germline, CDR1 SEHNR and CDR2 FQNEAQ (reference sequence). The ends were cut back, 7 bases at V and 4 bases at J, with 10 bases in the middle. Combining the CDR3 with reference TRBV7-9 and TRBJ2-5 gives the whole variable domain DTGVSQNPRHKITKRGQNVTFRCDPISEHNRLYWYRQTLGQGPEFLTYFQNEAQLEKSRLLSDRFSAERPKGSFSTLEIQRTEQGDSAMYLCASTATRETQYFGPGTRLLVL.

The V gene is TRBV7-3, the J gene TRBJ1-1, with D possibly matching TRBD1 (6 bases). Trimming removed 7 bases at V and 4 bases at J, with 22 bases between. CDR1 is SGHTA and CDR2 is FQGTGA in the germline V gene. The length of the CDR3 is 16 residues. The CDR3 DNA follows: TGTGCCAGCACCCAATGGCAGGGGATTGGGGGCACTGAAGCTTTCTTT. Encoded protein: CASTQWQGIGGTEAFF.

This chain links TRBV6-5 with TRBJ1-5, with TRBD1 identical over 7 bases. V dropped 3 bases and J dropped 2; count of bases not matched to a gene: 7. The length of the CDR3 is 16 residues. Germline CDR1 and CDR2: MNHEY and SVGAGI. The DNA for the CDR3 is TGTGCCAGCAGTTATCTAACAGGGGTCGGCAATCAGCCCCAGCATTTT. Translated: CASSYLTGVGNQPQHF.